Included here is one T cell receptor (beta chain) sequence, with context. The data were produced by immunoSEQ multiplex PCR, yet TCRdb's version contains in-frame clones alone and is incomplete. The profile shows 200,000 to 250,000 clones, around 80% of them singletons. This entry comes from a study of blood T cell repertoires in COVID-19. V shed 7 bases, J shed 6 bases, and the junction held 11 bases outside the gene matches. Germline-derived CDR1 and CDR2 are SGHDT and YYEEEE. The CDR3 covers 16 residues. This clonotype was sampled from a man aged 45 to 65 with active or convalescent COVID-19. This chain links TRBV5-6 with TRBJ2-3, with TRBD2 identical over 13 bases. The material sequenced was peripheral blood. This chain's CDR3 is CASARTSGSAGDTQYF. CDR3 bases: TGTGCCAGCGCGAGGACTAGCGGGAGTGCGGGGGATACGCAGTATTTT.